These 30 T cell receptor beta chains were all obtained from the same sample, sequenced in a study of CD8 T cells in Susac syndrome. After extraction with the RNeasy kit, about 0.45 to 1 ug of the RNA was reverse transcribed using random hexamers. From the immunoSEQ multiplex PCR reads, TCRdb called clonotypes with MiXCR, one entry per CDR3 protein. The sample holds 160,000 or so distinct CDR3 sequences, around 95% seen once. The sample comprised CD4+ T cells from PBMCs. These receptors were taken from a human donor in good health.

The chain has TRBV2 and TRBJ1-6; D may be TRBD1 (5 bases). V gave up 3 bases and J gave up 0 bases, with 12 bases separating them. From germline, CDR1 is SNHLY and CDR2 FYNNEI. The CDR3 is 17 residues long. The CDR3 protein is CASSDGWGDSYNSPLHF. In DNA, the CDR3 is TGTGCCAGCAGTGACGGGTGGGGGGACTCCTATAATTCACCCCTCCACTTT.

This chain joins TRBV7-2 and TRBJ2-5; 8 positions match TRBD2. The junction had 9 bases not matched to a gene; V was cut back by 5 bases and J by 4 bases. The CDR3 length is 15 residues. The germline V gene encodes CDR1 SGHTA and CDR2 FQGNSA. CDR3 sequence: CASSNRGGPGETQYF. The DNA of the CDR3 is TGTGCCAGCAGCAACCGCGGGGGGCCCGGAGAGACCCAGTACTTC.

CDR3 coding DNA: TGCAGCGTTGTTCCGCTAATCAATGAGCAGTTCTTC. This translates into CSVVPLINEQFF. V and J are TRBV29-1 and TRBJ2-1; D is undetermined. Trimming removed 4 bases at V and 6 bases at J, with 10 bases between. CDR1 and CDR2 (germline): SQVTM, ANQGSEA. The CDR3 is 12 residues long.

The chain links TRBV5-4 to TRBJ2-1; perhaps TRBD1 as D (5 bases). The CDR3 has 13 residues. Germline CDR1 and CDR2: SGHNT and YYREEE (reference sequence). The V end lost 1 base, the J end lost 7 bases, and 9 bases lay between the germline ends. The DNA for the CDR3 is TGTGCCAGCAGCTTGCAGGGAACGAATGAGCAGTTCTTC. Its translation is CASSLQGTNEQFF. The full variable domain, rest sourced from reference TRBV5-4 and TRBJ2-1, is ETGVTQSPTHLIKTRGQQVTLRCSSQSGHNTVSWYQQALGQGPQFIFQYYREEENGRGNFPPRFSGLQFPNYSSELNVNALELDDSALYLCASSLQGTNEQFFGPGTRLTVL.

For the CDR3, the DNA is TGCAGCGTCGACCCTGACCGAAACAATGAGCAGTTCTTC. Translating it yields CSVDPDRNNEQFF. J is TRBJ2-1 and V is TRBV29-1, with D unresolved. V was shortened by 6 bases and J by 5 bases, with 14 bases between the two germline ends. Germline V gene data show CDR1 as SQVTM and CDR2 as ANQGSEA. CDR3 size: 13 residues.

V usage is TRBV5-1 and J usage is TRBJ1-5, with 9 bases that match TRBD1. J gave up 6 bases and V 4 bases, and 8 bases lay outside the gene matches. Germline V gives CDR1 SGHRS, CDR2 YFSETQ. This CDR3 has 15 residues. CDR3 region: CASSEQGAVFQPQHF. CDR3 coding DNA: TGCGCCAGCAGCGAACAGGGGGCAGTTTTTCAGCCCCAGCATTTT.

This chain links TRBV25-1 with TRBJ1-1; D not certain. Germline-derived CDR1 and CDR2 are MGHDK and SYGVNS. The CDR3 spans 11 residues. The V gene lost 0 bases and the J gene lost 4 bases, with 0 bases spanning the gap. The CDR3 reads CASSEYTEAFF. In DNA form, the CDR3 reads TGTGCCAGCAGTGAATACACTGAAGCTTTCTTT. The full variable domain, its missing parts supplied by reference TRBV25-1 and TRBJ1-1, is EADIYQTPRYLVIGTGKKITLECSQTMGHDKMYWYQQDPGMELHLIHYSYGVNSTEKGDLSSESTVSRIRTEHFPLTLESARPSHTSQYLCASSEYTEAFFGQGTRLTVV.

J is TRBJ1-1 and V is TRBV29-1; unclear D gene. Trimming shortened V by 3 bases and J by 6 bases, and 11 bases separated the two germline ends. Germline V gives CDR1 SQVTM, CDR2 ANQGSEA. This CDR3 contains 12 residues. Here the CDR3 reads CSVEQVGAEAFF. For the CDR3, the DNA is TGCAGCGTTGAGCAGGTAGGCGCTGAAGCTTTCTTT.

This chain links TRBV9 with TRBJ1-4; 10 bases agree with TRBD1. Germline V gene lookup returns CDR1 SGDLS and CDR2 YYNGEE. With 3 bases clipped from V and 8 bases from J, the junction kept 7 bases outside the gene matches. This CDR3 comprises 15 residues. DNA for the CDR3: TGTGCCAGCAGCGATCCGGGACAGGGGAGCGAAAAACTGTTTTTT. This codes for CASSDPGQGSEKLFF.

This clonotype was observed once. The V call is TRBV9, the J call TRBJ2-7, with 7 bases lining up with TRBD1. Looked up from germline, CDR1 is SGDLS and CDR2 is YYNGEE. The CDR3 runs 13 residues. The V and J ends lost 2 bases and 6 bases, in that order; junction bases with no gene match: 5. DNA of the CDR3: TGTGCCAGCAGCGTCGACAGGGTAGGCGAGCAGTACTTC. It codes for CASSVDRVGEQYF. Drawing the rest from reference TRBV9 and TRBJ2-7, the complete variable domain is DSGVTQTPKHLITATGQRVTLRCSPRSGDLSVYWYQQSLDQGLQFLIQYYNGEERAKGNILERFSAQQFPDLHSELNLSSLELGDSALYFCASSVDRVGEQYFGPGTRLTVT.

CDR3 sequence: CASSLSGGKNEQFF. For the CDR3, the DNA is TGTGCCAGCAGTCTAAGCGGGGGGAAGAATGAGCAGTTCTTC. The J gene is TRBJ2-1, the V gene TRBV3-1; 9 bases are a match to TRBD2. With V trimmed by 6 bases and J by 7 bases, 7 bases remained unmatched. CDR1 LGHDT and CDR2 YNNKEL come from the germline V gene (reference sequence). The CDR3 has 14 residues.

This rearrangement joins TRBV6-1 to TRBJ1-5, with D possibly being TRBD1 (6 bases). Trimming removed 6 bases from V and 3 bases from J, with 12 bases in between. The CDR3 spans 14 residues. Germline CDR1 is MNHNS and CDR2 is SASEGT. The CDR3 bases are TGTGCCAGCAGCCCTACAGGGATCAATCAGCCCCAGCATTTT. Translation gives CASSPTGINQPQHF.

V usage is TRBV5-1 and J usage is TRBJ2-7; maybe TRBD2 (5 bases). V lost 2 bases and J 5 bases, leaving 11 bases between the germline ends. The CDR3 runs to 13 residues. The V gene's germline CDR1 is SGHRS and CDR2 YFSETQ. The CDR3 DNA follows: TGCGCCAGCAGCTTCGCGGGTTTGGACGAGCAGTACTTC. Its translation is CASSFAGLDEQYF.

The rearrangement links TRBV6-6 to TRBJ1-2, with 7 bases matching TRBD1. V shed 6 bases, J shed 3 bases, and the junction held 7 bases outside the gene matches. The CDR3 sequence is 14 residues long. Looked up from germline, CDR1 is MNHNY and CDR2 is SVGAGI (reference sequence). The CDR3 DNA reads as TGTGCCAGCAGCCACGGGACAGTTGACTATGGCTACACCTTC. Protein product: CASSHGTVDYGYTF.

V gene TRBV7-7 combines with J gene TRBJ2-3; no clear D gene. Germline CDR1 is SSHAT and CDR2 is FNYEAQ (reference sequence). The CDR3 runs 14 residues. Trimming cost V 5 bases and J 2 bases, with 11 bases left between them. CDR3 in DNA: TGTGCCAGCAGCCCCACCGGAATCACAGATACGCAGTATTTT. It codes for CASSPTGITDTQYF.

V is TRBV3-1 and J is TRBJ1-2; a weak D match, TRBD1 (5 bases). The CDR3 spans 15 residues. With 4 bases removed from V and 1 base from J, the gap between germline ends came to 13 bases. Looked up from germline, CDR1 is LGHDT and CDR2 is YNNKEL (reference sequence). In DNA form, the CDR3 reads TGTGCCAGCAGCCCCGCGGGGGGGGGTAACTATGGCTACACCTTC. This gives the protein CASSPAGGGNYGYTF.

CDR3 bases: TGTGCCAGCAGCTTGGTACGGGGAAGCTACGAGCAGTACTTC. Its translation: CASSLVRGSYEQYF. The chain recombines TRBV5-6 with TRBJ2-7; tentative D call: TRBD2 (5 bases). Trimming took 0 bases from V and 3 from J, leaving 10 bases between them. The germline V gene has CDR1 SGHDT and CDR2 YYEEEE. The CDR3 has 14 amino acids. Full variable domain (missing parts from reference TRBV5-6 and TRBJ2-7): DAGVTQSPTHLIKTRGQQVTLRCSPKSGHDTVSWYQQALGQGPQFIFQYYEEEERQRGNFPDRFSGHQFPNYSSELNVNALLLGDSALYLCASSLVRGSYEQYFGPGTRLTVT.

This clonotype appeared a few times. The chain carries TRBV18 and TRBJ2-5; D not resolved. This CDR3 is built from 13 residues. Trimming stripped 3 bases from V and 0 bases from J, with 5 bases between. CDR1 is KGHSH, CDR2 LQKENI, per germline. DNA for the CDR3: TGTGCCAGCTCACCCCCGAACCAAGAGACCCAGTACTTC. Its translation: CASSPPNQETQYF.

The count of this clonotype is one. The rearrangement joins TRBV5-1 to TRBJ2-3; D is possibly TRBD1 (5 bases). The CDR3 extends over 15 amino acids. Germline V gene sequence: CDR1 SGHRS, CDR2 YFSETQ. Trimming left V 1 base short and J 3 bases short, with 12 bases between. The CDR3 region is CASSLIGRVTDTQYF. The CDR3 region has the DNA TGCGCCAGCAGCTTGATCGGCAGGGTAACAGATACGCAGTATTTT.

The rearrangement uses TRBV9 and TRBJ2-1; no firm D call. The CDR3 has 11 residues. Per the germline V gene, CDR1 is SGDLS and CDR2 is YYNGEE. V dropped 1 base and J dropped 10 bases, with 6 bases sitting between them. The CDR3 sequence is CASSVQAEQFF. The CDR3 DNA is TGTGCCAGCAGCGTACAGGCCGAGCAGTTCTTC.

The rearrangement links TRBV4-1 to TRBJ2-1; D unresolved. V was shortened by 1 base and J by 1 base, with 14 bases between the two germline ends. CDR3 length: 17 amino acids. Germline V CDR1 and CDR2: MGHRA, YSYEKL. The chain's CDR3 is CASSQGGILSSYNEQFF. CDR3 coding DNA: TGCGCCAGCAGCCAAGGCGGAATTCTGTCTTCCTACAATGAGCAGTTCTTC.

The J gene is TRBJ2-5, the V gene TRBV30, with TRBD1 identical over 7 bases. There are 13 residues in the CDR3. The V and J ends lost 5 bases and 2 bases, in that order; junction bases with no gene match: 5. Germline CDR1 GTSNPN, CDR2 SVGIG (reference sequence). The CDR3 loop is CAWAGTAQETQYF. As DNA, the CDR3 is TGTGCCTGGGCCGGGACAGCACAAGAGACCCAGTACTTC.

The chain links TRBV20-1 to TRBJ2-3, with 15 bases aligning to TRBD2. The germline V gene has CDR1 DFQATT and CDR2 SNEGSKA (reference sequence). The CDR3 has 15 amino acids. The V and J ends lost 5 bases and 5 bases, in that order; junction bases with no gene match: 5. CDR3 nucleotides: TGCAGTGCTCCCGGACTAGCGGGGGGGCAAGATACGCAGTATTTT. This encodes CSAPGLAGGQDTQYF.

V usage is TRBV18 and J usage is TRBJ1-1, with TRBD1 as a possible D gene (6 bases). V lost 3 bases, J lost 10 bases, and 18 bases lay in between. Germline CDR1 reads KGHSH; CDR2 reads LQKENI. CDR3 size: 14 residues. The CDR3 protein is CASSPNQQGDGAFF. The CDR3 coding sequence is TGTGCCAGCTCACCGAACCAACAGGGAGATGGAGCTTTCTTT.

J is TRBJ2-1 and V is TRBV7-9, with D possibly being TRBD1 or TRBD2 (6 bases each). Trimming shortened V by 4 bases and J by 4 bases, and 17 bases separated the two germline ends. The CDR3 extends over 16 amino acids. Germline V gives CDR1 SEHNR, CDR2 FQNEAQ (reference sequence). Here the CDR3 reads CASSSPGAQSYNEQFF. CDR3 nucleotide sequence: TGTGCCAGCAGCTCCCCGGGGGCCCAATCGTACAATGAGCAGTTCTTC.

The chain joins TRBV4-2 to TRBJ1-1; D gene uncertain. The CDR3 sequence is 14 residues long. The V gene's germline CDR1 is LGHNA and CDR2 YNFKEQ. Trimming pared 0 bases from V and 3 bases from J, leaving 8 bases between. The CDR3 coding sequence is TGTGCCAGCAGCCAAGATAGGTTGGACACTGAAGCTTTCTTT. Translation: CASSQDRLDTEAFF.

The V and J genes are TRBV2 and TRBJ2-5; tentatively, D is TRBD2 (7 bases). The CDR3 consists of 12 residues. With 6 bases removed from V and 4 bases from J, the gap between germline ends came to 9 bases. Germline V CDR1 and CDR2: SNHLY, FYNNEI. This chain's CDR3 is CASSRGAETQYF. CDR3 nucleotide sequence: TGTGCCAGCAGCCGGGGGGCAGAGACCCAGTACTTC.

This chain uses TRBV30 with TRBJ2-1, with TRBD2 matching 10 bases. V lost 0 bases and J lost 4; bases outside the gene matches: 3. This CDR3 comprises 15 residues. Germline loops: CDR1 GTSNPN, CDR2 SVGIG (reference sequence). CDR3 DNA: TGTGCCTGGAGTGTTGGAGCGGGGGGGTACAATGAGCAGTTCTTC. This gives the protein CAWSVGAGGYNEQFF.

This clonotype was seen once. This sequence joins TRBV30 and TRBJ1-1; the D gene is possibly TRBD1 (6 bases). Trimming stripped 4 bases from V and 1 base from J, with 10 bases between. The germline gives CDR1 GTSNPN, CDR2 SVGIG (reference sequence). This CDR3 contains 13 residues. The CDR3 nucleotides read TGTGCCTGGAACGGACAGCCGAACACTGAAGCTTTCTTT. Protein sequence: CAWNGQPNTEAFF.

The rearrangement uses TRBV5-1 and TRBJ2-5; the D gene is possibly TRBD2 (6 bases). Trimming took 0 bases from V and 4 from J, leaving 10 bases between them. CDR1 is SGHRS, CDR2 YFSETQ, per germline. This CDR3 region has 14 residues. CDR3 residues: CASSLDPGVETQYF. CDR3 DNA: TGCGCCAGCAGCTTGGATCCGGGGGTAGAGACCCAGTACTTC. The complete variable domain, with remaining parts taken from reference TRBV5-1 and TRBJ2-5, reads KAGVTQTPRYLIKTRGQQVTLSCSPISGHRSVSWYQQTPGQGLQFLFEYFSETQRNKGNFPGRFSGRQFSNSRSEMNVSTLELGDSALYLCASSLDPGVETQYFGPGTRLLVL.